Each of the 22 T cell receptor beta chains below was sequenced from the same sample in a study of identical twins. TCRdb re-analysed the 5' RACE reads in MiXCR, keeping a single row per CDR3 protein. The sample shows 200,000 to 250,000 distinct CDR3 sequences, roughly 7% of them seen only once. This sample also appeared in a second study, on yellow fever vaccine responses in identical twins.

Material for sequencing was memory (CD45RO+) T cells sorted from blood. Receptors were obtained from a woman under 30 in good health.

This clonotype was counted at least ten times. V and J are TRBV28 and TRBJ2-7, with 7 bases that match TRBD1. V lost 3 bases and J lost 2; bases outside the gene matches: 1. The germline gives CDR1 MDHEN, CDR2 SYDVKM. The CDR3 has 13 amino acids. The CDR3 nucleotides read TGTGCCAGCAGTTTGGGACAGACCTACGAGCAGTACTTC. It yields the protein CASSLGQTYEQYF.

This clonotype was seen ten or more times. The chain combines TRBV12-3 or TRBV12-4 with TRBJ2-3; a possible D gene is TRBD2 (5 bases). V lost 7 bases, J lost 1 base, and 12 bases lay in between. CDR3 size: 14 residues. Written as DNA, the CDR3 is TGTGCCAGCACCTGGGGTAGCGGCACAGATACGCAGTATTTT. This translates into CASTWGSGTDTQYF.

In DNA form, the CDR3 reads TGTGCCAGCAGTTTTAGGGTGCGGGTGGAGACCCAGTACTTC. Translating it yields CASSFRVRVETQYF. V is TRBV28 and J is TRBJ2-5; a possible D gene is TRBD2 (5 bases). The germline V and J ends were trimmed by 3 bases and 5 bases, with 13 bases remaining between them. Germline CDR1 reads MDHEN; CDR2 reads SYDVKM. CDR3 length equals 14 residues.

This clonotype was observed a few times. The CDR3 nucleotides read TGCGCCAGCAGCCCGGCAGGGGCCAATGAAAAACTGTTTTTT. It codes for CASSPAGANEKLFF. The V gene is TRBV5-1, the J gene TRBJ1-4, with a tentative D call TRBD1 (6 bases). V was trimmed by 4 bases and J by 5 bases, leaving 12 bases between them. Germline V CDR1 and CDR2: SGHRS, YFSETQ. This CDR3 is 14 amino acids long.

The chain recombines TRBV10-1 with TRBJ1-1; maybe TRBD1 (6 bases). The CDR3 runs 13 residues. Trimming stripped 6 bases from V and 4 bases from J, with 12 bases between. CDR1 and CDR2 from the germline V gene are WNHNN and SYGVQD (reference sequence). This CDR3 is CASRPQGSTEAFF. DNA of the CDR3: TGCGCCAGCAGACCACAGGGATCCACTGAAGCTTTCTTT.

The chain links TRBV19 to TRBJ1-1; no firm D call. There are 14 residues in the CDR3. Deletions cut 6 bases from V and 0 bases from J, with 11 bases between. From germline, CDR1 is LNHDA and CDR2 SQIVND (reference sequence). CDR3 amino acids: CASRKQHMNTEAFF. Written as DNA, the CDR3 is TGTGCCAGTAGGAAACAGCACATGAACACTGAAGCTTTCTTT. Complete variable domain (other parts from reference TRBV19 and TRBJ1-1): DGGITQSPKYLFRKEGQNVTLSCEQNLNHDAMYWYRQDPGQGLRLIYYSQIVNDFQKGDIAEGYSVSREKKESFPLTVTSAQKNPTAFYLCASRKQHMNTEAFFGQGTRLTVV.

This clonotype occurred a few times. The chain recombines TRBV20-1 with TRBJ1-5; a possible D gene is TRBD1 (6 bases). CDR3 size: 16 residues. The V end lost 3 bases, the J end lost 0 bases, and 15 bases lay between the germline ends. Germline assignment: CDR1 DFQATT and CDR2 SNEGSKA (reference sequence). CDR3 protein: CSARTGTTNSNQPQHF. In DNA, the CDR3 is TGCAGTGCTAGGACCGGGACAACTAATAGCAATCAGCCCCAGCATTTT.

The table lists this clonotype with many counts. V is TRBV29-1 and J is TRBJ2-1; D might be TRBD1 or TRBD2, each matching 5 bases. CDR1 SQVTM and CDR2 ANQGSEA come from the germline V gene. The CDR3 spans 14 residues. V was clipped by 5 bases and J by 0 bases, with 11 bases between them. The CDR3 protein is CSVTRAGSYNEQFF. CDR3 coding DNA: TGCAGCGTTACCAGGGCGGGCTCCTACAATGAGCAGTTCTTC.

This clonotype was picked up a small number of times. The chain couples TRBV28 to TRBJ2-5, with 10 positions matching TRBD2. Germline V CDR1 and CDR2: MDHEN, SYDVKM. The CDR3 totals 16 residues. V lost 5 bases, J lost 5 bases, and 11 bases stayed unmatched. The chain's CDR3 is CASSHQSGRAGETQYF. The DNA of the CDR3 is TGTGCCAGCAGTCACCAAAGCGGGAGGGCCGGGGAGACCCAGTACTTC.

This clonotype was seen repeatedly, ten times or more. CDR3 residues: CASSLSDRRLGEQFF. CDR3 sequence (DNA): TGTGCCAGCAGTTTATCGGACAGGAGATTGGGAGAGCAGTTCTTC. The chain has TRBV12-3 or TRBV12-4 and TRBJ2-1; 7 bases agree with TRBD1. CDR3 length: 15 amino acids. Losses at the gene ends were 2 bases for V and 10 bases for J; bases not matched to a gene: 11.

The CDR3 protein is CASSSYRGRNTEAFF. The CDR3 nucleotides read TGTGCCAGCAGCTCGTACAGGGGGAGGAACACTGAAGCTTTCTTT. The chain carries TRBV11-2 and TRBJ1-1; TRBD1 aligns across 8 bases. Germline V lookup: CDR1 SGHAT, CDR2 FQNNGV. The V and J ends lost 4 bases and 1 base, in that order; junction bases with no gene match: 5. The CDR3 loop spans 15 amino acids.

The V and J genes are TRBV5-1 and TRBJ2-1; D possibly matches TRBD1 or TRBD2 (5 bases each). Trimming cost V 2 bases and J 5 bases, with 11 bases left between them. The CDR3 runs 14 residues. CDR1 is SGHRS, CDR2 YFSETQ, per germline. CDR3 sequence reads: CASSFGDRNNEQFF. CDR3 DNA: TGCGCCAGCAGCTTCGGGGACCGAAACAATGAGCAGTTCTTC.

The rearrangement uses TRBV18 and TRBJ2-7; TRBD2 is a possible D gene (5 bases). This CDR3 contains 16 residues. V was clipped by 5 bases and J by 0 bases, with 17 bases between them. Germline-derived CDR1 and CDR2 are KGHSH and LQKENI. The CDR3 nucleotides are TGTGCCAGCTCATCATCGCCCGGGGTTAGCTCCTACGAGCAGTACTTC. Its translation is CASSSSPGVSSYEQYF.

The V and J genes are TRBV20-1 and TRBJ2-5; 16 bases match TRBD2. Per germline, CDR1 DFQATT and CDR2 SNEGSKA (reference sequence). The J segment lost 5 bases and the V segment lost 6 bases, leaving 21 bases of the junction unmatched. The CDR3 has 20 residues. CDR3 DNA sequence: TGCAGTGCAAAATACCCGGGACTAGCGGGGGGGGTGTTTGGGGATGAGACCCAGTACTTC. It codes for CSAKYPGLAGGVFGDETQYF.

In nucleotides, the CDR3 is TGTGCCAGCTCCATAGACCGGTTTGTGCTGTTTTTT. Translated, it gives CASSIDRFVLFF. The rearrangement joins TRBV18 to TRBJ1-4; no firm D call. V gave up 6 bases and J gave up 14 bases, with 16 bases separating them. The CDR3 consists of 12 residues. Germline CDR1 KGHSH, CDR2 LQKENI.

This clonotype was seen repeatedly, ten times or more. The V gene is TRBV10-3, the J gene TRBJ1-5; a weak D match, TRBD1 (5 bases). V shed 8 bases and J shed 2 bases, with 16 bases lying between them. Germline V gives CDR1 ENHRY, CDR2 SYGVKD. The CDR3 spans 15 residues. The CDR3 sequence: CAIGAAGEGNQPQHF. Written as DNA, the CDR3 is TGTGCCATCGGGGCGGCCGGGGAAGGCAATCAGCCCCAGCATTTT.

This clonotype was found many times. V and J are TRBV21-1 and TRBJ2-5; no DNA check was done on the table's D call, TRBD2. TRBV21-1 is an annotated pseudogene. The CDR3 has 15 residues. In nucleotides, the CDR3 is TGTGCCAGCAGCAGACCAGCGGGAGCAACAGAGACCCAGTACTTC. Residues: CASSRPAGATETQYF.

This clonotype was counted only a few times. The V call is TRBV2, the J call TRBJ1-1; D remains unclear. This CDR3 comprises 12 residues. The germline V and J ends were trimmed by 6 bases and 4 bases, with 9 bases remaining between them. Germline CDR1 is SNHLY and CDR2 is FYNNEI. The DNA of the CDR3 is TGTGCCAGCAGCTCACCGTCCACTGAAGCTTTCTTT. It is translated as CASSSPSTEAFF.

The chain joins TRBV9 to TRBJ1-1; no definite D call. The CDR3 has 14 amino acids. Trimming left V 2 bases short and J 4 bases short, with 12 bases between. Germline V CDR1 and CDR2: SGDLS, YYNGEE. This CDR3 is CASSVRVQSTEAFF. The CDR3 nucleotides read TGTGCCAGCAGCGTGCGGGTCCAGAGCACTGAAGCTTTCTTT.

This clonotype was detected ten times or more. This chain connects TRBV12-3 or TRBV12-4 to TRBJ1-6, with 7 bases that match TRBD1. The CDR3 spans 14 residues. Trimming removed 5 bases from V and 6 bases from J; junction bases left unmatched: 4. The CDR3 loop is CASSRQGSNSPLHF. In DNA, the CDR3 is TGTGCCAGCAGTCGACAGGGAAGTAATTCACCCCTCCACTTT.

This clonotype was found many times. V and J are TRBV5-1 and TRBJ2-5; 11 bases map to TRBD2. The junction had 2 bases not matched to a gene; V was cut back by 0 bases and J by 1 base. This CDR3 is 16 amino acids long. Germline V gene data show CDR1 as SGHRS and CDR2 as YFSETQ. CDR3 in amino acids: CASSLALAGGQETQYF. Written as DNA, the CDR3 is TGCGCCAGCAGCTTGGCCCTAGCGGGGGGCCAAGAGACCCAGTACTTC. Complete variable domain (other parts from reference TRBV5-1 and TRBJ2-5): KAGVTQTPRYLIKTRGQQVTLSCSPISGHRSVSWYQQTPGQGLQFLFEYFSETQRNKGNFPGRFSGRQFSNSRSEMNVSTLELGDSALYLCASSLALAGGQETQYFGPGTRLLVL.

The sample holds a few counts of this clonotype. V usage is TRBV20-1 and J usage is TRBJ2-7; 9 bases fit TRBD2. Germline V gives CDR1 DFQATT, CDR2 SNEGSKA (reference sequence). V lost 0 bases, J lost 6 bases, and 9 bases stayed unmatched. The CDR3 is 15 residues long. CDR3 sequence reads: CSARDGAGGRLEQYV. Here the CDR3 DNA reads TGCAGTGCTAGAGACGGAGCGGGGGGAAGACTCGAGCAGTACGTC.